The entry below describes one T cell receptor beta chain. No antigen is known for it. These data belong to a study of lymphopenia after photon versus proton radiotherapy. Findings and caveats of the study: A bigger post-nadir fall in TCR diversity correlated inversely with survival time in deceased patients. Relative stability marked proton patients; photon patients lost diversity and naive cells. Only patients who died were analyzed for survival; proton advantage is unproven.

This table comes from immunoSEQ multiplex PCR, and its TCRdb copy is limited to in-frame clones, with some not included. There are 18,000 or so clones in the sample; 88% occur only once, and roughly 10% lies in the top ten. Germline V gene data show CDR1 as MNHEY and CDR2 as SMNVEV (reference sequence). V lost 5 bases to trimming and J lost 5 bases, with 12 bases between them. This CDR3 spans 13 amino acids. The TCR originated in a man between 65 and 85 years old with pancreatic cancer. The chain joins TRBV27 to TRBJ1-2, with TRBD1 as a possible D gene (5 bases). The specimen was peripheral blood, collected from a patient treated with proton-based radiotherapy. As DNA, the CDR3 is TGTGCCAGCAGTGGCCGGGACGGGTATGGCTACACCTTC. Its protein is CASSGRDGYGYTF.